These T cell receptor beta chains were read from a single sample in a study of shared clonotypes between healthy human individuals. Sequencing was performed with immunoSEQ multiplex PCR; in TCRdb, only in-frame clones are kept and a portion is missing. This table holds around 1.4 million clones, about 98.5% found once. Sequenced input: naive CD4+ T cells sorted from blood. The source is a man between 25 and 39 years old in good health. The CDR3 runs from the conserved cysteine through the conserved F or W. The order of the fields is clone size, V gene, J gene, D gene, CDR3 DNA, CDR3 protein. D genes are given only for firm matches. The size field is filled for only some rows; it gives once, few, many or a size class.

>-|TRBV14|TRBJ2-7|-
TGTGCCAGCAGCCAAGATCTCAGGGGCGACGAGCAGTACTTC
CASSQDLRGDEQYF
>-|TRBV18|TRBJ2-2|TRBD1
TGTGCCAGCTCACCACGTCTATTCGGACAGCGCAGGGGGACCGGGGAGCTGTTTTTT
CASSPRLFGQRRGTGELFF
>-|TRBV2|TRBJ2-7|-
TGTGCCAGCAGTGAAGCGAGCGGCCCATTCTACGAGCAGTACTTC
CASSEASGPFYEQYF
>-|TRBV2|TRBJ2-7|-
TGTGCCAGCAGCGGAACAGGCGACTACGAGCAGTACTTC
CASSGTGDYEQYF
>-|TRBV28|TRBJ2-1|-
TGTGCCAGCAGTCGTTCCTACAATGAGCAGTTCTTC
CASSRSYNEQFF
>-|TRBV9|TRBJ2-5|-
TGTGCCAGCAGCGTAGGAATAGTTGGTCAGGCCACCCAGTACTTC
CASSVGIVGQATQYF
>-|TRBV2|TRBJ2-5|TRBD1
TGTGCCAGCAGGAGAAAGGGGGCTGGCCAAGAGACCCAGTACTTC
CASRRKGAGQETQYF
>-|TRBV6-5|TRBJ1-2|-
TGTGCCAGCAGGGAGTCCAACTATGGCTACACCTTC
CASRESNYGYTF
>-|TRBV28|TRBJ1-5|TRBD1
TGTGCCAGCAGTCCCTCCGGGACAGGCCACAATCAGCCCCAGCATTTT
CASSPSGTGHNQPQHF
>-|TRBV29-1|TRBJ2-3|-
TGCAGCGTTGCAGGGACAATTACAGATACGCAGTATTTT
CSVAGTITDTQYF
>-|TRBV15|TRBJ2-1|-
TGTGCCACCAGCCGTGAACAGCGGTCATACAATGAGCAGTTCTTC
CATSREQRSYNEQFF
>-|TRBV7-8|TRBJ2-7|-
TGTGCCAGCAACCTGGCCTGGGGCCCCGGAAGTGCCTACGAGCAGTACTTC
CASNLAWGPGSAYEQYF
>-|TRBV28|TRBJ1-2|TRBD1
TGTGCCAGCAGACAGGGGCGGTACTATGGCTACACCTTC
CASRQGRYYGYTF
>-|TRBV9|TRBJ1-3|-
TGTGCCAGCAGCGTGGGGACCGCCGGAAACACCATATATTTT
CASSVGTAGNTIYF
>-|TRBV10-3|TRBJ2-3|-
TGTGCCATCAGGTTCAGGGTCGAGGATACGCAGTATTTT
CAIRFRVEDTQYF
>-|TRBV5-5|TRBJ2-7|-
TGTGCCAGCAGACTACGTTTAGGCGGACAGCGCCTTACCTACGAGCAGTACTTC
CASRLRLGGQRLTYEQYF
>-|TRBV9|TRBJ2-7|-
TGTGCCAGCAGCGTAGCGGAGACTCCACTCCTGGGGCAGTACTTC
CASSVAETPLLGQYF
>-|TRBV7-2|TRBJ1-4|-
TGTGCCAGCAGCAAGGGCGAGGCTGAAAAACTGTTTTTT
CASSKGEAEKLFF
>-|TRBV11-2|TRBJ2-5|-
TGTGCCAGCAGCCCCACCGGGATTCGGGAGACCCAGTACTTC
CASSPTGIRETQYF
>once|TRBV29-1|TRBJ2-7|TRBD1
TGCAGCGTTCAGGACAGGGGCCCCTACGAGCAGTACTTC
CSVQDRGPYEQYF
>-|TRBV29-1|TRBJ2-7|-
TGCAGCGTCACCAACACCCGCGAGCAGTACTTC
CSVTNTREQYF
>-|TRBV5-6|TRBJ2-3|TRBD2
TGTGCCAGCAGACGAAGCGGGGCTAGCACAGATACGCAGTATTTT
CASRRSGASTDTQYF
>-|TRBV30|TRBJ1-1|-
TGTGCCTGGAGGGGACAACTTGAAGCTTTCTTT
CAWRGQLEAFF
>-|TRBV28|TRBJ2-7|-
TGTGCCAGCAGTTTTCCTCTCACCGACGAGCAGTACTTC
CASSFPLTDEQYF
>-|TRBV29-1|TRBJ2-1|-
TGCAGCGTTAAAGGCGAGGTTATAGCCTACAATGAGCAGTTCTTC
CSVKGEVIAYNEQFF
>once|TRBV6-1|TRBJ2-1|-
TGTGCCAGCAGTGAAGGGCGCAATGAGCAGTTCTTC
CASSEGRNEQFF
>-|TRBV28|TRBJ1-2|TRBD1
TGTGCCAGCAGCATACAGGGGGAAAGCGGTGGCTACACCTTC
CASSIQGESGGYTF
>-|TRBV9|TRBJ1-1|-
TGTGCCAGCAGCGTAGGGAGTGGGGGGAACACTGAAGCTTTCTTT
CASSVGSGGNTEAFF
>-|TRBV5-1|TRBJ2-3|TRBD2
TGCGCCAGCAGCTCGCGGGGACTAGCGGGCACAGATACGCAGTATTTT
CASSSRGLAGTDTQYF
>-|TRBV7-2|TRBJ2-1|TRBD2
TGTGCCAGCAGCTTGCGGACTAGCGGGAGGGCCGGGATCTTC
CASSLRTSGRAGIF
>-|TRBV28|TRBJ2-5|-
TGTGCCAGCAGTTTACCGAGCGGAAGGCGGCAAGAGACCCAGTACTTC
CASSLPSGRRQETQYF
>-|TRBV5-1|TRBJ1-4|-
TGCGCCAGCAGCTTGGCCTCGGAAAATGAAAAACTGTTTTTT
CASSLASENEKLFF
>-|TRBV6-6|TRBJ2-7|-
TGTGCCAGCAGTTACCTTCGGGGGCGCCTAACCTACGAGCAGTACTTC
CASSYLRGRLTYEQYF
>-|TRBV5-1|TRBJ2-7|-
TGCGCCAGCAGCCGGCGGAGTGAGGGAGCGACCTACGAGCAGTACTTC
CASSRRSEGATYEQYF
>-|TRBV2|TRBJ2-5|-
TGTGCCAGCAGTGCTCTTTTTGCGACTGGGCAAGAGACCCAGTACTTC
CASSALFATGQETQYF
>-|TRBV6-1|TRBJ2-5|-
TGTGCCAGCAGCAAACAAGAGACCCAGTACTTC
CASSKQETQYF
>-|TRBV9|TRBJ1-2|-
TGTGCCAGCAGCGTAGCTACGAGAGGCAGGCTCAATGGCTACACCTTC
CASSVATRGRLNGYTF
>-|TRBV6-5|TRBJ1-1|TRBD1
TGTGCCAGCAGTTACTATAGACAGGGGTCGTATCCTTTCTTT
CASSYYRQGSYPFF
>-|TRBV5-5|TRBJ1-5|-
TGTGCCAGCAGCCCTGGCGGGTTCAGGCAGCCCCAGCATTTT
CASSPGGFRQPQHF
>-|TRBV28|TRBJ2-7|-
TGTGCCAGCACACAGACCTTTCTTGAGCAGTACTTC
CASTQTFLEQYF
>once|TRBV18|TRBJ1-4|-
TGTGCCAGCTCAGAAAGGAATGAAAAACTGTTTTTT
CASSERNEKLFF
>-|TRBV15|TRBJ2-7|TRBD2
TGTGCCACCAGCAGAGGAGGGACTAGCGGCGAGCAGTACTTC
CATSRGGTSGEQYF
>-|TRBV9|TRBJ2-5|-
TGTGCCAGCAGCGTAGGGACGCAGGGAAAAGAGACCCAGTACTTC
CASSVGTQGKETQYF
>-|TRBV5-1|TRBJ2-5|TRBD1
TGCGCCAGCGGCTTGGGGACAGGGGAGACCCAGTACTTC
CASGLGTGETQYF
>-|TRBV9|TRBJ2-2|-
TGTGCCAGCAGCGTAGGTGGCAGGGTGGGGACCGGGGAGCTGTTTTTT
CASSVGGRVGTGELFF
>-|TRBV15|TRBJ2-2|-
TGTGCCACCGGAACTTACACCGGGGAGCTGTTTTTT
CATGTYTGELFF
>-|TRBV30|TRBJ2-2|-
TGTGCCTGGAGCGTCTGGGGTAGGAATGCCGGGGAGCTGTTTTTT
CAWSVWGRNAGELFF
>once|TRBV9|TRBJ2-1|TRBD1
TGTGCCAGCACCACAACGGGACAGGGGACCAATGAGCAGTTCTTC
CASTTTGQGTNEQFF
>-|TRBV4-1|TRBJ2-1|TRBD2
TGCGCCAGCAGCCAAGAATTCTGGCGGGAGGCTTACAATGAGCAGTTCTTC
CASSQEFWREAYNEQFF
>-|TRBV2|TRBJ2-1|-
TGTGCCAGCAGTGAAGCGCTCCGCTCCTACAATGAGCAGTTCTTC
CASSEALRSYNEQFF
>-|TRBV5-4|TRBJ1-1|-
TGTGCCAGCAGCTTGGGGGGATGGGGCCTGAACACTGAAGCTTTCTTT
CASSLGGWGLNTEAFF
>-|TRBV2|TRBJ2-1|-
TGTGCCAGCAGGGAGGACACATATGAGCAGTTCTTC
CASREDTYEQFF